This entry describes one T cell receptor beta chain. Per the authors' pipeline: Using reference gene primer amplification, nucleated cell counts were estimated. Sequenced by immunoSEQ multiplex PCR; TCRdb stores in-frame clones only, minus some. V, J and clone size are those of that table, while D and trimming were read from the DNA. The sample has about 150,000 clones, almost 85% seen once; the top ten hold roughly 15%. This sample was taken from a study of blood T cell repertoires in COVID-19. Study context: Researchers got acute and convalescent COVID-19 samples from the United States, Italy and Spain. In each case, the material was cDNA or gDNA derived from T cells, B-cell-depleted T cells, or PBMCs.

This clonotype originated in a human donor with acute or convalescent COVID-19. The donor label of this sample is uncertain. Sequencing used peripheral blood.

CDR3 protein: CASSLPGQSYEQYF. CDR3 in DNA: TGCGCCAGCAGCCTCCCGGGACAGAGCTACGAGCAGTACTTC. V and J are TRBV5-1 and TRBJ2-7; the match to TRBD1 covers 7 bases. Germline values: CDR1 SGHRS, CDR2 YFSETQ. The length of the CDR3 is 14 residues. With V trimmed by 4 bases and J by 3 bases, 7 bases remained unmatched.